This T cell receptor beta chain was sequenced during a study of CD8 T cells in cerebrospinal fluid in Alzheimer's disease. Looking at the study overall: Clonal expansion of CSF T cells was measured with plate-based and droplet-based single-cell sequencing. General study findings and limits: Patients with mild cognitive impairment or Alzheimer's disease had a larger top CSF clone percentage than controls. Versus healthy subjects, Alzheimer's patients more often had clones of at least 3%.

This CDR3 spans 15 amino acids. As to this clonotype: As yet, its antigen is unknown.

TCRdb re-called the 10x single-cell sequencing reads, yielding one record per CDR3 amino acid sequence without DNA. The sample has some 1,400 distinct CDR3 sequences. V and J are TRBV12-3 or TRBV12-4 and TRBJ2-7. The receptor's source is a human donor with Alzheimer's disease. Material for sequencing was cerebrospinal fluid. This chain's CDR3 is CASSLVGGSSYEQYF.